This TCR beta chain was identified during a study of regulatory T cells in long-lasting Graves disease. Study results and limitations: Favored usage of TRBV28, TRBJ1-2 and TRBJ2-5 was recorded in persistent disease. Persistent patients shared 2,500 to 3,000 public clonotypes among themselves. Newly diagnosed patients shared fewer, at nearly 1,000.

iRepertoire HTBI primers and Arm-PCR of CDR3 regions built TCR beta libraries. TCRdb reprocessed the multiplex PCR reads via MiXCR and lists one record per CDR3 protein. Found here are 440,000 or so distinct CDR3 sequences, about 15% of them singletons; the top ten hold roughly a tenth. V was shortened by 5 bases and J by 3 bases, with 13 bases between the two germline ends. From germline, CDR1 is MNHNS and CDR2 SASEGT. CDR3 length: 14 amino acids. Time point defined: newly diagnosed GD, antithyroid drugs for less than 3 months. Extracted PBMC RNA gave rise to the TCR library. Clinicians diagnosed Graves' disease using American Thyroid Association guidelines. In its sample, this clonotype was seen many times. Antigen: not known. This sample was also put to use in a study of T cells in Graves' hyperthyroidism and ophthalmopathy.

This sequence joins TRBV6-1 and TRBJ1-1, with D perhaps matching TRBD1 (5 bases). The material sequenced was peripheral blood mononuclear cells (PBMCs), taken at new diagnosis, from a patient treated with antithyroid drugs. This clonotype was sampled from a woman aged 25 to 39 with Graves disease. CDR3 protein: CASSKPGVHTEAFF. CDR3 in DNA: TGTGCCAGCAGTAAACCGGGGGTACACACTGAAGCTTTCTTT.